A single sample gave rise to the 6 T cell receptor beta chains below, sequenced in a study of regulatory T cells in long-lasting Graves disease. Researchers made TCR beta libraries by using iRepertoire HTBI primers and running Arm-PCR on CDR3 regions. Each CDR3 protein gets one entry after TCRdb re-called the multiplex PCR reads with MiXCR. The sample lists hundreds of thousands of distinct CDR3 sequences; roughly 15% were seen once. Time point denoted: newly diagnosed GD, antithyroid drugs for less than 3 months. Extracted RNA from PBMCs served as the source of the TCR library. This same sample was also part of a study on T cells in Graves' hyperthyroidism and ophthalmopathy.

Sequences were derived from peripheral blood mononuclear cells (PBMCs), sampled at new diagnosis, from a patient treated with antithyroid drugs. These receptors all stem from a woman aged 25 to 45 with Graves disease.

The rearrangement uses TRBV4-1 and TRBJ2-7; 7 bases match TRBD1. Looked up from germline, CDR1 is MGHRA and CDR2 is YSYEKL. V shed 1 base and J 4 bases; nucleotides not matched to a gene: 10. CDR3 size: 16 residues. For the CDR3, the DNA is TGCGCCAGCAGCCAAGCTCAACAGGGGCCTAGGTACGAGCAGTACTTC. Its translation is CASSQAQQGPRYEQYF.

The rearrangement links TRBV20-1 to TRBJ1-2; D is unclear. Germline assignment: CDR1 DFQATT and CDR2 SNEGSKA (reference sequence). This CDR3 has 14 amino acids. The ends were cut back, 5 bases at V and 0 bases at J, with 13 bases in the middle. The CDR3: CSAYNADSNYGYTF. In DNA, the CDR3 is TGCAGTGCTTATAACGCCGACTCTAACTATGGCTACACCTTC.

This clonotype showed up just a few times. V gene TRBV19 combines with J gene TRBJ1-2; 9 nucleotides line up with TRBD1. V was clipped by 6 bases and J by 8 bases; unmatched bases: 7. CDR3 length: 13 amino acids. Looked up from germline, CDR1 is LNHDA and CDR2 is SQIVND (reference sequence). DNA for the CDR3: TGTGCCAGTAGCCCCCGGGACAGGGAAGGCTACACCTTC. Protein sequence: CASSPRDREGYTF.

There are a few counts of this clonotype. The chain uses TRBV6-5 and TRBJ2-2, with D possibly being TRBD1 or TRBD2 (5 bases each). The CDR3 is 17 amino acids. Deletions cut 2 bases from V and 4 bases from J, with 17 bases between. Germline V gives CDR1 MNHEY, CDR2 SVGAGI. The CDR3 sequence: CASSYTHSPGSTGELFF. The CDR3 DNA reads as TGTGCCAGCAGTTACACGCACTCCCCAGGGAGCACCGGGGAGCTGTTTTTT.

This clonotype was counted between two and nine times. The CDR3 DNA sequence: TGTGCCTGGACTACCGGGACAGAAAATGAAAAACTGTTTTTT. It encodes CAWTTGTENEKLFF. The gene calls are TRBV30 and TRBJ1-4; 7 positions match TRBD1. The V segment lost 4 bases and the J segment 5 bases; nucleotides outside the gene matches: 7. The CDR3 loop spans 14 amino acids. CDR1 is GTSNPN and CDR2 is SVGIG in the germline V gene (reference sequence).

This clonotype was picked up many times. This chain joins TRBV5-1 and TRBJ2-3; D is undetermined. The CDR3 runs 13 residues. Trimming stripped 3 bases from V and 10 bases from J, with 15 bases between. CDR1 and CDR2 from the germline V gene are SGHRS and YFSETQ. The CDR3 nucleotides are TGCGCCAGCAGCTCCTTTTGGCCCGCGGCGCAGTATTTT. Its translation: CASSSFWPAAQYF.